What follows are 20 T cell receptor beta chains derived from one specimen sequenced in a study of blood T cell repertoires in COVID-19. Here immunoSEQ multiplex PCR was the method, and the copy in TCRdb shows in-frame clones only, minus some. The table has about 14,000 clones, around 80% seen once. The sample consisted of peripheral blood. These receptors were collected from a woman between 50 and 59 years old with active or convalescent COVID-19.

V is TRBV11-2 and J is TRBJ1-2; D unresolved. The CDR3 spans 13 residues. V lost 3 bases and J 7 bases, leaving 12 bases between the germline ends. Germline CDR1 and CDR2: SGHAT and FQNNGV. CDR3 amino acids: CASSLGTAGGYTF. The CDR3, as DNA: TGTGCCAGCAGCTTGGGTACAGCAGGTGGCTACACCTTC.

This chain links TRBV5-1 with TRBJ2-7, with 10 bases that match TRBD1. Germline-derived CDR1 and CDR2 are SGHRS and YFSETQ. J lost 5 bases, V lost 0 bases, and 8 bases had no gene match. This CDR3 region has 16 residues. The CDR3 DNA reads as TGCGCCAGCAGCTTGGTTACCGGGACAGGGGTAAACGAGCAGTACTTC. Amino acid sequence: CASSLVTGTGVNEQYF.

J is TRBJ2-1 and V is TRBV12-3 or TRBV12-4; D unresolved. The CDR3 runs to 11 residues. Trimming stripped 6 bases from V and 8 bases from J, with 8 bases between. Here the CDR3 reads CASRKTDEQFF. CDR3 DNA sequence: TGTGCCAGCAGGAAAACGGATGAGCAGTTCTTC.

This chain connects TRBV7-6 to TRBJ2-1; 9 bases line up with TRBD2. Germline V gene data show CDR1 as SGHVS and CDR2 as FNYEAQ. CDR3 length: 13 residues. The J segment lost 15 bases and the V segment lost 1 base, leaving 7 bases of the junction unmatched. CDR3 nucleotides: TGTGCCAGCAGCTTAGACTCGATAGCGGGAGTGTTCTTC. Protein: CASSLDSIAGVFF.

This chain joins TRBV28 and TRBJ1-2; D ambiguous. The CDR3 has 16 amino acids. V lost 7 bases to trimming and J lost 0 bases, with 18 bases between them. Germline CDR1 is MDHEN and CDR2 is SYDVKM. The CDR3: CASTPGAEIANYGYTF. CDR3 in DNA: TGTGCCAGCACCCCAGGAGCGGAAATAGCTAACTATGGCTACACCTTC.

V and J are TRBV28 and TRBJ1-5, with TRBD1 identical over 7 bases. Germline V lookup: CDR1 MDHEN, CDR2 SYDVKM. The CDR3 length is 14 residues. The V gene end was trimmed by 6 bases and the J gene end by 3 bases; junction bases not matched to a gene: 5. The CDR3 DNA sequence: TGTGCCAGCAGGGAGGGACAGTTCAATCAGCCCCAGCATTTT. This translates into CASREGQFNQPQHF.

The V and J genes are TRBV9 and TRBJ2-1; no reliable D call. CDR3 length: 11 amino acids. In germline, CDR1 is SGDLS, CDR2 YYNGEE. The V and J ends lost 4 bases and 6 bases respectively, with 5 bases between them. The CDR3 nucleotides read TGTGCCAGCAGCCCGGGCAATGAGCAGTTCTTC. Translated, it gives CASSPGNEQFF.

V and J are TRBV9 and TRBJ1-1; D might be TRBD1 (6 bases). The CDR3 is 15 amino acids. The germline CDR1 and CDR2 sequences are SGDLS and YYNGEE. V lost 0 bases and J 1 base, leaving 10 bases between the germline ends. DNA for the CDR3: TGTGCCAGCAGCGTAGTTGGGGGGGCGAACACTGAAGCTTTCTTT. Residues: CASSVVGGANTEAFF.

This chain joins TRBV19 and TRBJ2-7; 9 bases are shared with TRBD1. The V segment lost 5 bases and the J segment 5 bases; nucleotides outside the gene matches: 4. The CDR3 spans 13 residues. Germline assignment: CDR1 LNHDA and CDR2 SQIVND (reference sequence). The CDR3 nucleotides are TGTGCCAGTAGTCTATGGACAGGGGACGAGCAGTACTTC. This sequence encodes CASSLWTGDEQYF.

The chain uses TRBV7-9 and TRBJ2-7; D uncertain. Germline CDR1 SEHNR, CDR2 FQNEAQ (reference sequence). The CDR3 totals 12 residues. The germline V and J ends were trimmed by 3 bases and 7 bases, with 10 bases remaining between them. CDR3 region: CASSFTLEEQYF. CDR3 DNA: TGTGCCAGCAGCTTTACCCTCGAGGAGCAGTACTTC.

The chain combines TRBV30 with TRBJ1-5; tentatively, D is TRBD1 (5 bases). CDR1 GTSNPN and CDR2 SVGIG come from the germline V gene (reference sequence). CDR3 size: 14 residues. Trimming cost V 5 bases and J 3 bases, with 14 bases left between them. The CDR3 DNA reads TGTGCCTGGGCCCTTGGGGGGGACAATCAGCCCCAGCATTTT. It yields the protein CAWALGGDNQPQHF.

The gene calls are TRBV14 and TRBJ2-5; the match to TRBD1 covers 10 bases. The ends lost 4 bases at V and 7 bases at J; junction bases unmatched: 9. CDR3 size: 15 residues. Germline V CDR1 and CDR2: SGHDN, FVKESK. The CDR3 DNA sequence: TGTGCCAGCAGCCCACGGACAGGGGGTATCGGGACCCAGTACTTC. Its protein is CASSPRTGGIGTQYF. The whole variable domain, remainder taken from reference TRBV14 and TRBJ2-5, is EAGVTQFPSHSVIEKGQTVTLRCDPISGHDNLYWYRRVMGKEIKFLLHFVKESKQDESGMPNNRFLAERTGGTYSTLKVQPAELEDSGVYFCASSPRTGGIGTQYFGPGTRLLVL.

In nucleotides, the CDR3 is TGTGCCAGCAGCCCAGCGGGGGTGTTGGGTGAGCAGTTCTTC. Protein: CASSPAGVLGEQFF. V gene TRBV4-2 combines with J gene TRBJ2-1; 8 bases agree with TRBD2. This CDR3 has 14 residues. The V gene end was trimmed by 4 bases and the J gene end by 9 bases; junction bases not matched to a gene: 8. From germline, CDR1 is LGHNA and CDR2 YNFKEQ.

The chain recombines TRBV7-3 with TRBJ1-6; 10 nucleotides agree with TRBD1. Trimming took 11 bases from V and 8 from J; bases not matched to a gene: 6. The CDR3 extends over 13 amino acids. CDR1 is SGHTA and CDR2 is FQGTGA in the germline V gene. The chain's CDR3 is CAPGQGVDSPLHF. CDR3 in DNA: TGTGCCCCCGGACAGGGGGTTGATTCACCCCTCCACTTT.

This clone was seen more than once but under ten times. The chain is built from TRBV3-1 (or the pseudogene TRBV3-2) and TRBJ1-6; tentative D call: TRBD1 (6 bases). The CDR3 spans 19 residues. Germline V gene sequence: CDR1 LGHDT, CDR2 YNNKEL (reference sequence). V lost 0 bases and J lost 7, with 22 bases in between. The CDR3 nucleotides read TGTGCCAGCAGCCAAGAAGAGCATACCCAGGACAGATTAAATTCACCCCTCCACTTT. Encoded protein: CASSQEEHTQDRLNSPLHF.

The rearrangement links TRBV11-2 to TRBJ2-5; D is perhaps TRBD1 (6 bases). Germline V lookup: CDR1 SGHAT, CDR2 FQNNGV. The V end lost 1 base, the J end lost 4 bases, and 10 bases lay between the germline ends. The CDR3 spans 14 residues. This CDR3 reads CASSLGQGLETQYF. In DNA form, the CDR3 reads TGTGCCAGCAGCTTAGGTCAGGGGTTAGAGACCCAGTACTTC.

The rearrangement uses TRBV7-8 and TRBJ1-5, with D perhaps matching TRBD1 (6 bases). Per the germline V gene, CDR1 is SGHVS and CDR2 is FQNEAQ. V was shortened by 1 base and J by 0 bases, with 16 bases between the two germline ends. This CDR3 is built from 18 residues. The CDR3 nucleotides read TGTGCCAGCAGCTTAGACGAGGACAGACCATATAGCAATCAGCCCCAGCATTTT. Encoded protein: CASSLDEDRPYSNQPQHF.

This chain joins TRBV7-3 and TRBJ1-6, with 9 bases identical to TRBD1. Germline V gives CDR1 SGHTA, CDR2 FQGTGA. The length of the CDR3 is 13 residues. Trimming cost V 5 bases and J 9 bases; bases outside gene matches: 2. Here the CDR3 reads CASSPTGGSPLHF. The CDR3 bases are TGTGCCAGCAGCCCGACAGGGGGTTCACCCCTCCACTTT. Full variable domain (outside the CDR3, taken from reference TRBV7-3 and TRBJ1-6): GAGVSQTPSNKVTEKGKYVELRCDPISGHTALYWYRQSLGQGPEFLIYFQGTGAADDSGLPNDRFFAVRPEGSVSTLKIQRTERGDSAVYLCASSPTGGSPLHFGNGTRLTVT.

The rearrangement uses TRBV12-3 or TRBV12-4 and TRBJ1-2; TRBD1 matches 8 bases. V was clipped by 6 bases and J by 4 bases; unmatched bases: 4. The CDR3 is 13 residues long. The CDR3: CASSGGTGYGYTF. In DNA, the CDR3 is TGTGCCAGCAGCGGCGGGACAGGCTATGGCTACACCTTC.

The chain uses TRBV4-1 and TRBJ2-1; 8 bases match TRBD2. Germline CDR1 and CDR2: MGHRA and YSYEKL. The CDR3 is made up of 16 amino acids. V gave up 1 base and J gave up 12 bases; unmatched junction bases: 14. DNA of the CDR3: TGCGCCAGCAGCCAAGCGCGTAGACTAGCGCAGATAGGGCAGTTCTTC. The encoded protein is CASSQARRLAQIGQFF.